Each of the 22 T cell receptor beta chains below was sequenced from the same sample in a study of T cells after yellow fever vaccination. Via MiXCR, TCRdb re-called the 5' RACE reads, giving one row per CDR3 protein. The top ten hold 15% of the sample, which has 350,000 to 450,000 distinct CDR3 sequences, roughly 6.2% seen once. Sequences were derived from PBMCs, sampled 5 days after the yellow fever booster vaccination. All receptors derive from a young man who received the YFV17D yellow fever vaccine.

The chain links TRBV3-1 to TRBJ2-2; perhaps TRBD2 as D (6 bases). The CDR3 is made up of 15 amino acids. V was clipped by 8 bases and J by 6 bases, with 19 bases between them. Germline V gene lookup returns CDR1 LGHDT and CDR2 YNNKEL (reference sequence). CDR3 sequence reads: CASSLRENGSGELFF. CDR3 coding DNA: TGTGCCAGCTCGCTACGGGAGAATGGTTCCGGGGAGCTGTTTTTT.

This clonotype was seen a few times. The genes are TRBV19 and TRBJ1-1; a weak D match, TRBD1 (5 bases). Trimming pared 6 bases from V and 3 bases from J, leaving 17 bases between. The CDR3 is 15 amino acids. The germline gives CDR1 LNHDA, CDR2 SQIVND (reference sequence). CDR3 amino acids: CASSTRELLYTEAFF. The CDR3 coding sequence is TGTGCCAGTAGCACCAGGGAACTATTGTACACTGAAGCTTTCTTT.

This clonotype was observed at least ten times. The CDR3 is CASSLLAGRGNEQFF. For the CDR3, the DNA is TGTGCCAGCAGCCTCTTAGCGGGGCGGGGCAATGAGCAGTTCTTC. This chain uses TRBV7-3 with TRBJ2-1; 8 bases are a match to TRBD2. The CDR3 sequence is 15 residues long. The J segment lost 6 bases and the V segment lost 5 bases, leaving 9 bases of the junction unmatched. CDR1 and CDR2 (germline): SGHTA, FQGTGA.

This clonotype was recorded at least ten times. This chain's CDR3 is CASSQDPVTSYSGNTIYF. The CDR3 region has the DNA TGCGCCAGCAGCCAAGACCCAGTGACAAGCTACTCTGGAAACACCATATATTTT. The genes are TRBV4-3 and TRBJ1-3; D unclear. V shed 0 bases and J shed 0 bases, with 15 bases lying between them. The CDR3 has 18 residues. Germline-derived CDR1 and CDR2 are LGHNA and YSLEER.

This clonotype came up a few times. J is TRBJ2-1 and V is TRBV28, with D unresolved. The CDR3 runs 10 residues. Germline V gene sequence: CDR1 MDHEN, CDR2 SYDVKM. Trimming removed 6 bases from V and 10 bases from J, with 7 bases in between. The CDR3 loop reads CASSGWEQFF. The CDR3 nucleotides read TGTGCCAGCAGCGGGTGGGAGCAGTTCTTC.

This clonotype was seen once. One end of the junction fails to match germline, which may point to a read error. The J gene is TRBJ2-1, the V gene TRBV11-2; 10 bases fit TRBD2. CDR1 SGHAT and CDR2 FQNNGV come from the germline V gene. The CDR3 length is 15 residues. CDR3 protein: CASSSTSGSYNEQLF. DNA of the CDR3: TGTGCCAGCAGCTCGACTAGCGGGTCCTACAATGAGCAGCTCTTC. Full variable domain (missing parts from reference TRBV11-2 and TRBJ2-1): EAGVAQSPRYKIIEKRQSVAFWCNPISGHATLYWYQQILGQGPKLLIQFQNNGVVDDSQLPKDRFSAERLKGVDSTLKIQPAKLEDSAVYLCASSSTSGSYNEQLFGPGTRLTVL.

V is TRBV5-4 and J is TRBJ2-2; D possibly corresponds to TRBD1 (6 bases). This CDR3 region has 15 residues. Between the trimmed V and J ends, which lost 5 bases and 1 base, there was a span of 12 bases. CDR1 and CDR2 from the germline V gene are SGHNT and YYREEE (reference sequence). The CDR3 is CASRSGTKNTGELFF. The CDR3 DNA is TGTGCCAGCAGATCAGGGACAAAGAACACCGGGGAGCTGTTTTTT.

The chain uses TRBV20-1 and TRBJ2-1; 9 bases agree with TRBD2. The CDR3 contains 15 residues. V gave up 6 bases and J gave up 7 bases; unmatched junction bases: 13. Germline values: CDR1 DFQATT, CDR2 SNEGSKA (reference sequence). CDR3 coding DNA: TGCAGTGCCCCCCGGCGGGAGGGCCCCGTGAATGAGCAGTTCTTC. It yields the protein CSAPRREGPVNEQFF.

This clonotype was detected only a few times. This chain links TRBV5-1 with TRBJ2-3, with D maybe TRBD2 (5 bases). The CDR3 length is 13 residues. Trimming shortened V by 6 bases and J by 4 bases, and 12 bases separated the two germline ends. Germline V gene lookup returns CDR1 SGHRS and CDR2 YFSETQ. CDR3 region: CASKRGQSDTQYF. In DNA, the CDR3 is TGCGCCAGCAAACGAGGGCAGTCAGATACGCAGTATTTT. Using reference TRBV5-1 and TRBJ2-3 for the parts outside the CDR3, the full variable domain is KAGVTQTPRYLIKTRGQQVTLSCSPISGHRSVSWYQQTPGQGLQFLFEYFSETQRNKGNFPGRFSGRQFSNSRSEMNVSTLELGDSALYLCASKRGQSDTQYFGPGTRLTVL.

The chain carries TRBV14 and TRBJ1-2, with D possibly TRBD1 on 5 matching bases. This CDR3 has 18 residues. Per germline, CDR1 SGHDN and CDR2 FVKESK. V lost 0 bases to trimming and J lost 8 bases, with 25 bases between them. The CDR3 DNA is TGTGCCAGCAGCCAAGAATCTTGGCAGGGAGGAAGTAAAGTGGGCTACACCTTC. This sequence encodes CASSQESWQGGSKVGYTF.

A remark on this clonotype: The junction shows a germline mismatch at one end, possibly a read error. V and J are TRBV20-1 and TRBJ1-1; 8 nucleotides match TRBD1. CDR3 length: 16 residues. Germline V gene data show CDR1 as DFQATT and CDR2 as SNEGSKA (reference sequence). The chain's CDR3 is CCARQRTGLADTEAFF. Here the CDR3 DNA reads TGCTGTGCCCGTCAAAGGACAGGGCTAGCGGACACTGAAGCTTTCTTT.

This clonotype was seen a few times. The V and J genes are TRBV11-2 and TRBJ2-3; D gene unclear. The CDR3 runs to 12 residues. V shed 2 bases and J shed 11 bases, with 11 bases lying between them. Germline V gene lookup returns CDR1 SGHAT and CDR2 FQNNGV. This CDR3 reads CASSLMTSRQYF. In DNA form, the CDR3 reads TGTGCCAGCAGCTTAATGACCAGCAGGCAGTATTTT. The full variable domain, rest sourced from reference TRBV11-2 and TRBJ2-3, is EAGVAQSPRYKIIEKRQSVAFWCNPISGHATLYWYQQILGQGPKLLIQFQNNGVVDDSQLPKDRFSAERLKGVDSTLKIQPAKLEDSAVYLCASSLMTSRQYFGPGTRLTVL.

This clonotype has at least ten counts. V usage is TRBV28 and J usage is TRBJ1-1, with D possibly matching TRBD1 (5 bases). CDR1 is MDHEN, CDR2 SYDVKM, per germline. The V end lost 4 bases, the J end lost 4 bases, and 16 bases lay between the germline ends. This CDR3 comprises 15 residues. CDR3 DNA sequence: TGTGCCAGCAGTTCCCTTAAACAGGTTGTCACTGAAGCTTTCTTT. This encodes CASSSLKQVVTEAFF.

This clonotype appeared many times. The V and J genes are TRBV29-1 and TRBJ1-5; D is possibly TRBD1 (6 bases). In germline, CDR1 is SQVTM, CDR2 ANQGSEA. Deletions cut 4 bases from V and 6 bases from J, with 13 bases between. There are 13 residues in the CDR3. DNA for the CDR3: TGCAGCGTTGCCGACAGGATTACTCAGCCCCAGCATTTT. Translating gives CSVADRITQPQHF.

This clonotype was recorded many times. The chain uses TRBV12-5 and TRBJ1-1; D not certain. Between the trimmed V and J ends, which lost 0 bases and 3 bases, there was a span of 5 bases. Germline CDR1 is LGHNT and CDR2 is FRNRAP. The CDR3 is 13 residues long. The CDR3 loop is CASGLVGYTEAFF. CDR3 coding DNA: TGTGCTAGTGGTTTGGTCGGTTACACTGAAGCTTTCTTT.

For this clonotype: Mismatch with germline at one junction end may stem from a read error. The chain recombines TRBV12-3 or TRBV12-4 with TRBJ2-7, with TRBD2 matching over 7 bases. This CDR3 is built from 13 residues. This CDR3 is CASSLTPGLESSF. The CDR3, as DNA: TGTGCCAGCAGTTTAACCCCCGGACTAGAGTCGTCCTTC.

The sample holds a few counts of this clonotype. The chain is built from TRBV10-3 and TRBJ2-1; TRBD2 matches 14 bases. Germline V lookup: CDR1 ENHRY, CDR2 SYGVKD. The CDR3 totals 20 residues. Trimming at V came to 0 bases and at J to 0 bases, leaving 7 bases not matched to a gene. The CDR3 is CAISESGTSGSKNSYNEQFF. The CDR3 DNA reads TGTGCCATCAGTGAGTCCGGGACTAGCGGGAGTAAGAACTCCTACAATGAGCAGTTCTTC.

The chain employs TRBV7-2 and TRBJ2-4, with a possible D match to TRBD2 (5 bases). V lost 1 base, J lost 3 bases, and 10 bases lay in between. The CDR3 consists of 15 residues. Germline CDR1 reads SGHTA; CDR2 reads FQGNSA. CDR3 amino acids: CASSLDASGKNIQYF. CDR3 DNA: TGTGCCAGCAGCTTAGATGCCAGCGGCAAAAACATTCAGTACTTC. The variable domain in full, with the rest retrieved from reference TRBV7-2 and TRBJ2-4, is GAGVSQSPSNKVTEKGKDVELRCDPISGHTALYWYRQSLGQGLEFLIYFQGNSAPDKSGLPSDRFSAERTGGSVSTLTIQRTQQEDSAVYLCASSLDASGKNIQYFGAGTRLSVL.

This clonotype was recorded many times. The rearrangement links TRBV7-6 to TRBJ2-5; D remains unclear. Germline CDR1 reads SGHVS; CDR2 reads FNYEAQ. The CDR3 totals 12 residues. V was clipped by 1 base and J by 4 bases, with 4 bases between them. Written as DNA, the CDR3 is TGTGCCAGCAGCTTAGGGCGAGAGACCCAGTACTTC. Translation gives CASSLGRETQYF.

The V and J genes are TRBV5-4 and TRBJ2-2, with D possibly TRBD1 on 6 matching bases. V lost 4 bases and J 6 bases, leaving 13 bases between the germline ends. There are 14 residues in the CDR3. Germline loops: CDR1 SGHNT, CDR2 YYREEE (reference sequence). CDR3 DNA sequence: TGTGCCAGCAGCGAGAACAGGGTGGCCGGGGAGCTGTTTTTT. Residues: CASSENRVAGELFF.

The chain couples TRBV29-1 to TRBJ2-6, with D unresolved. With 2 bases removed from V and 4 bases from J, the gap between germline ends came to 3 bases. The CDR3 sequence is 12 residues long. CDR1 and CDR2 from the germline V gene are SQVTM and ANQGSEA. CDR3 loop: CSVERGANVLTF. In nucleotides, the CDR3 is TGCAGCGTTGAAAGAGGGGCCAACGTCCTGACTTTC.

The sample holds a few counts of this clonotype. The chain links TRBV7-7 to TRBJ2-3; D gene ambiguous. V shed 5 bases and J shed 0 bases, with 6 bases lying between them. This CDR3 spans 13 amino acids. Germline V gene sequence: CDR1 SSHAT, CDR2 FNYEAQ (reference sequence). The CDR3 DNA is TGTGCCAGCAGCGACATCAGCACAGATACGCAGTATTTT. Translated, it gives CASSDISTDTQYF.